Each of the 28 T cell receptor beta chains below was sequenced from the same sample in a study of shared clonotypes between healthy human individuals. The repertoire was sequenced with immunoSEQ multiplex PCR; TCRdb's copy has only in-frame clones and lacks some. The sample has 2 million to 2.5 million clones; around 96% are singletons. Naive-designated CD8 cells lacked CD45RO, were positively enriched for CCR7, and omitted terminally differentiated effector memory CD45RA+ cells. Sequencing was done on a sample of naive CD8+ T cells sorted from blood. The receptors were gathered from a man aged 18 to 35 in good health.

The gene calls are TRBV10-3 and TRBJ1-3; no definite D call. The ends were cut back, 11 bases at V and 4 bases at J, with 15 bases in the middle. CDR3 size: 13 residues. The germline V gene encodes CDR1 ENHRY and CDR2 SYGVKD. In DNA form, the CDR3 reads TGTGCCTCCCTGGAGGCGTACGGAAACACCATATATTTT. Protein sequence: CASLEAYGNTIYF.

CDR3 residues: CASRRLGAPQETQYF. The CDR3 DNA sequence: TGTGCCAGCAGGCGACTCGGCGCACCCCAAGAGACCCAGTACTTC. The V gene is TRBV2, the J gene TRBJ2-5; D remains unclear. Trimming cost V 6 bases and J 1 base, with 15 bases left between them. The CDR3 is made up of 15 amino acids. Germline V gene lookup returns CDR1 SNHLY and CDR2 FYNNEI.

The CDR3: CASSTGTSIYDEQFF. CDR3 in DNA: TGTGCCTCTTCGACCGGGACTAGCATTTACGATGAGCAGTTCTTC. The V call is TRBV14, the J call TRBJ2-1, with TRBD2 matching 9 bases. J was trimmed by 8 bases and V by 11 bases; bases with no gene match: 16. Germline CDR1 is SGHDN and CDR2 is FVKESK. CDR3 length: 15 amino acids.

The rearrangement uses TRBV27 and TRBJ2-7; D gene unclear. V was shortened by 4 bases and J by 4 bases, with 11 bases between the two germline ends. The CDR3 covers 13 residues. Germline assignment: CDR1 MNHEY and CDR2 SMNVEV (reference sequence). The CDR3 is CASSYGKQYEQYF. CDR3 bases: TGTGCCAGCAGTTATGGGAAACAGTACGAGCAGTACTTC.

J is TRBJ2-7 and V is TRBV10-2, with 9 bases aligning to TRBD1. Germline assignment: CDR1 WSHSY and CDR2 SAAADI. The junction had 9 bases not matched to a gene; V was cut back by 3 bases and J by 6 bases. The CDR3 consists of 15 residues. CDR3 region: CASSDVGTGYSEQYF. DNA for the CDR3: TGCGCCAGCAGTGATGTCGGGACAGGGTATTCCGAGCAGTACTTC.

In regard to this clone: Different DNA sequences within this sample yield the same CDR3. This sequence joins TRBV7-9 and TRBJ2-5; 13 bases are a match to TRBD2. Germline lookup yields CDR1 SEHNR and CDR2 FQNEAQ (reference sequence). The J segment lost 5 bases and the V segment lost 4 bases, leaving 4 bases of the junction unmatched. The CDR3 runs 15 residues. The chain's CDR3 is CASSSTLAGGETQYF. CDR3 DNA: TGTGCCAGCAGCTCCACACTAGCGGGAGGGGAGACCCAGTACTTC.

The chain is built from TRBV2 and TRBJ1-1, with TRBD1 as a possible D gene (6 bases). In germline, CDR1 is SNHLY, CDR2 FYNNEI. This CDR3 region has 15 residues. V lost 6 bases and J lost 4, with 18 bases in between. The CDR3 here is CASRKGGWIFTEAFF. In nucleotides, the CDR3 is TGTGCCAGCAGGAAGGGGGGTTGGATATTCACTGAAGCTTTCTTT.

The CDR3 DNA sequence: TGTGCCACGGGACAGGTCTACTATGGCTACACCTTC. Translation gives CATGQVYYGYTF. The V gene is TRBV19, the J gene TRBJ1-2; 8 positions match TRBD1. The CDR3 has 12 amino acids. Losses at the gene ends were 10 bases for V and 3 bases for J; bases not matched to a gene: 4. Germline values: CDR1 LNHDA, CDR2 SQIVND (reference sequence). The whole variable domain, remainder taken from reference TRBV19 and TRBJ1-2, is DGGITQSPKYLFRKEGQNVTLSCEQNLNHDAMYWYRQDPGQGLRLIYYSQIVNDFQKGDIAEGYSVSREKKESFPLTVTSAQKNPTAFYLCATGQVYYGYTFGSGTRLTVV.

This clone showed up just once. J is TRBJ2-1 and V is TRBV30; no definite D call. Germline CDR1 and CDR2: GTSNPN and SVGIG (reference sequence). V dropped 6 bases and J dropped 8 bases, with 14 bases sitting between them. The CDR3 contains 12 residues. The DNA of the CDR3 is TGTGCCTGCCAACCCTTAGGGTATGAGCAGTTCTTC. Residues: CACQPLGYEQFF.

About this clone: At one end, the junction sequence differs from germline, possibly due to a read error. Here the CDR3 reads CASTDFLVAGGNSSLHF. CDR3 DNA sequence: TGTGCCAGCACCGATTTCCTCGTCGCAGGAGGAAATTCATCCCTCCACTTT. The V call is TRBV27, the J call TRBJ1-6; D remains ambiguous. The CDR3 has 17 residues. Germline V gene sequence: CDR1 MNHEY, CDR2 SMNVEV (reference sequence).

This chain connects TRBV19 to TRBJ1-5, with TRBD1 as a possible D gene (6 bases). Germline V gene sequence: CDR1 LNHDA, CDR2 SQIVND (reference sequence). CDR3 length: 15 residues. Trimming left V 5 bases short and J 5 bases short, with 16 bases between. CDR3 protein: CASSPLWGADQPQHF. The CDR3 coding sequence is TGTGCCAGTAGTCCGCTATGGGGGGCCGATCAGCCCCAGCATTTT.

This clone has only one observation. This sequence joins TRBV27 and TRBJ1-2, with D possibly matching TRBD1 (5 bases). The V gene's germline CDR1 is MNHEY and CDR2 SMNVEV (reference sequence). Trimming pared 3 bases from V and 8 bases from J, leaving 16 bases between. This CDR3 spans 14 amino acids. Here the CDR3 reads CASSFTGTSTGYTF. CDR3 nucleotide sequence: TGTGCCAGCAGTTTTACGGGGACTTCTACCGGCTACACCTTC.

The rearrangement links TRBV19 to TRBJ2-7; D is perhaps TRBD2 (5 bases). This CDR3 has 14 residues. CDR1 and CDR2 from the germline V gene are LNHDA and SQIVND (reference sequence). V lost 5 bases, J lost 3 bases, and 14 bases lay in between. DNA for the CDR3: TGTGCCAGTAGTCCGGCCCAAACTAGCTACGAGCAGTACTTC. It translates to CASSPAQTSYEQYF.

The chain combines TRBV7-9 with TRBJ2-1; 10 positions agree with TRBD1. CDR3 length: 18 residues. J lost 4 bases, V lost 2 bases, and 11 bases had no gene match. The V gene's germline CDR1 is SEHNR and CDR2 FQNEAQ (reference sequence). The CDR3 reads CASSLPLSGTGAYNEQFF. The CDR3 bases are TGTGCCAGCAGCTTACCTTTGTCCGGGACAGGGGCTTACAATGAGCAGTTCTTC. The full variable domain, rest sourced from reference TRBV7-9 and TRBJ2-1, is DTGVSQNPRHKITKRGQNVTFRCDPISEHNRLYWYRQTLGQGPEFLTYFQNEAQLEKSRLLSDRFSAERPKGSFSTLEIQRTEQGDSAMYLCASSLPLSGTGAYNEQFFGPGTRLTVL.

V is TRBV29-1 and J is TRBJ2-7; D possibly corresponds to TRBD1 (7 bases). V was clipped by 1 base and J by 3 bases, with 16 bases between them. The CDR3 extends over 15 amino acids. Germline CDR1 SQVTM, CDR2 ANQGSEA. CDR3 residues: CSVEAPTGDFYEQYF. The CDR3 region has the DNA TGCAGCGTTGAAGCCCCCACAGGGGACTTCTACGAGCAGTACTTC.

The rearrangement joins TRBV9 to TRBJ2-7; TRBD2 might be the D (6 bases). The CDR3 consists of 13 residues. Per the germline V gene, CDR1 is SGDLS and CDR2 is YYNGEE. V lost 0 bases and J 6 bases, leaving 10 bases between the germline ends. CDR3 in amino acids: CASSVAGEGEQYF. The DNA of the CDR3 is TGTGCCAGCAGCGTAGCGGGAGAGGGCGAGCAGTACTTC.

Remarks on this clone: Other nucleotide sequences in the sample specify the same CDR3. The chain is built from TRBV6-5 and TRBJ2-1; perhaps TRBD2 as D (6 bases). Germline-derived CDR1 and CDR2 are MNHEY and SVGAGI. V was cut by 6 bases and J by 0 bases, with 12 bases left in between. CDR3 length: 15 residues. This CDR3 is CASSPTGGSYNEQFF. Here the CDR3 DNA reads TGTGCCAGCAGCCCGACCGGGGGCTCCTACAATGAGCAGTTCTTC.

CDR3 sequence: CASSQIGTQETQYF. CDR3 DNA: TGCGCCAGCAGCCAGATTGGGACTCAAGAGACCCAGTACTTC. The chain combines TRBV4-1 with TRBJ2-5, with D perhaps matching TRBD2 (6 bases). Germline V gene sequence: CDR1 MGHRA, CDR2 YSYEKL. V lost 3 bases and J lost 2, with 10 bases in between. The CDR3 covers 14 residues.

This chain links TRBV4-1 with TRBJ2-7, with a possible D match to TRBD2 (5 bases). Germline CDR1 is MGHRA and CDR2 is YSYEKL. V lost 0 bases, J lost 1 base, and 19 bases lay in between. The CDR3 extends over 18 amino acids. Here the CDR3 reads CASSQDWGHGISSYEQYF. CDR3 DNA sequence: TGCGCCAGCAGCCAAGACTGGGGTCACGGGATTTCGTCCTACGAGCAGTACTTC.

The chain couples TRBV19 to TRBJ2-1; D remains ambiguous. Looked up from germline, CDR1 is LNHDA and CDR2 is SQIVND (reference sequence). The CDR3 has 11 amino acids. With 4 bases removed from V and 4 bases from J, the gap between germline ends came to 2 bases. The CDR3 DNA is TGTGCCAGTAGTAGGTACAATGAGCAGTTCTTC. It specifies CASSRYNEQFF.

The chain recombines TRBV6-6 with TRBJ2-1, with 7 bases lining up with TRBD2. The V segment lost 4 bases and the J segment 4 bases; nucleotides outside the gene matches: 7. Germline V gives CDR1 MNHNY, CDR2 SVGAGI (reference sequence). The CDR3 totals 15 residues. CDR3: CASSLEGAGYNEQFF. CDR3 nucleotides: TGTGCCAGCAGTTTGGAGGGAGCGGGATACAATGAGCAGTTCTTC.

The chain joins TRBV5-5 to TRBJ2-2; 11 bases fit TRBD1. The CDR3 extends over 16 amino acids. Germline V gene sequence: CDR1 SGHKS, CDR2 YYEKEE (reference sequence). With 2 bases clipped from V and 5 bases from J, the junction kept 5 bases outside the gene matches. The CDR3 region is CASSFGQGALTGELFF. CDR3 nucleotides: TGTGCCAGCAGCTTTGGACAGGGGGCATTAACCGGGGAGCTGTTTTTT.

The rearrangement joins TRBV4-3 to TRBJ2-5, with 7 bases identical to TRBD1. Germline-derived CDR1 and CDR2 are LGHNA and YSLEER. After removal of 0 bases from V and 5 bases from J, the junction contained 6 bases not matched to a gene. The CDR3 is 15 amino acids. CDR3 protein: CASSQEPGDSETQYF. CDR3 bases: TGCGCCAGCAGCCAAGAACCAGGGGACAGTGAGACCCAGTACTTC.

This rearrangement joins TRBV6-1 to TRBJ2-7; maybe TRBD1 (6 bases). The germline V gene encodes CDR1 MNHNS and CDR2 SASEGT. The CDR3 totals 14 residues. V lost 2 bases and J 6 bases, leaving 14 bases between the germline ends. The CDR3 DNA reads TGTGCCAGCAGTGAATTGGACAGCTTTCGCGAGCAGTACTTC. The encoded protein is CASSELDSFREQYF.

On this clone itself: A read error may account for a junction end that differs from germline. The chain employs TRBV2 and TRBJ2-5, with 14 bases aligning to TRBD2. The V gene's germline CDR1 is SNHLY and CDR2 FYNNEI. The CDR3 loop spans 17 amino acids. Here the CDR3 DNA reads TGTGCCAGCAGGGAAGGACTAGCGGGGGGCCTGGAAGAGACCCAGTACTTC. Amino acid sequence: CASREGLAGGLEETQYF.

The rearrangement joins TRBV7-8 to TRBJ2-1; 9 bases are a match to TRBD1. Germline loops: CDR1 SGHVS, CDR2 FQNEAQ. The trim removed 0 bases at V and 2 bases at J, leaving 5 bases unmatched. The CDR3 loop spans 17 amino acids. CDR3 nucleotide sequence: TGTGCCAGCAGCTTAGCCCGGGACAGGGCTACCTACAATGAGCAGTTCTTC. Its translation: CASSLARDRATYNEQFF.

The chain employs TRBV18 and TRBJ2-7; perhaps TRBD2 as D (5 bases). Between the trimmed V and J ends, which lost 6 bases and 2 bases, there was a span of 17 bases. The CDR3 length is 15 residues. The germline V gene has CDR1 KGHSH and CDR2 LQKENI. The CDR3: CASSEGNPDPYEQYF. In DNA, the CDR3 is TGTGCCAGCTCTGAGGGCAATCCGGACCCCTACGAGCAGTACTTC.

Points on this clone: Within the sample, other DNA sequences also encode this same CDR3. The rearrangement joins TRBV9 to TRBJ2-7; 10 bases line up with TRBD2. There are 14 residues in the CDR3. V gave up 0 bases and J gave up 7 bases; unmatched junction bases: 4. The germline CDR1 and CDR2 sequences are SGDLS and YYNGEE. The DNA of the CDR3 is TGTGCCAGCAGCGTAGGTGGACTAGCGGAAGAGCAGTACTTC. Encoded protein: CASSVGGLAEEQYF.